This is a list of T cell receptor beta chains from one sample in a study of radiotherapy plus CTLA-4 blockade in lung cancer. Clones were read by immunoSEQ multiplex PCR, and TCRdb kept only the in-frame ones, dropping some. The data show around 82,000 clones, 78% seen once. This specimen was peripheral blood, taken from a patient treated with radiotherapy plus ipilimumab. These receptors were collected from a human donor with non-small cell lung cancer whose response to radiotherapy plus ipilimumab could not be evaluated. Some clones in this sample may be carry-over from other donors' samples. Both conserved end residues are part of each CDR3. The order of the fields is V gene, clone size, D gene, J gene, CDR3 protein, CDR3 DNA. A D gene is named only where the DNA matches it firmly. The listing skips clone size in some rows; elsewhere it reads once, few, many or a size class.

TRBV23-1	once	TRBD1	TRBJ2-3	CASPHRQGQRDTQYF	TGCGCCAGCCCTCACAGACAGGGACAGAGAGATACGCAGTATTTT
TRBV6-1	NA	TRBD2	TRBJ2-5	CASGSGGSFQETQYF	TGTGCCAGCGGTAGCGGGGGGTCGTTTCAAGAGACCCAGTACTTC
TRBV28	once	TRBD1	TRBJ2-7	CASNPSGGTYEQYF	TGTGCCAGCAACCCATCAGGGGGCACCTACGAGCAGTACTTC
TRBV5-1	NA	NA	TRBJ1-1	CASSLWGTSTEAFF	TGCGCCAGCAGCTTGTGGGGCACCAGCACTGAAGCTTTCTTT
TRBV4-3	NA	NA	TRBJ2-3	CASSQDLARDTQYF	TGCGCCAGCAGCCAAGACCTAGCGAGGGATACGCAGTATTTT
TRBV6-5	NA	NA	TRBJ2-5	CASSYSIGAQETQYF	TGTGCCAGCAGTTACTCGATAGGGGCCCAAGAGACCCAGTACTTC
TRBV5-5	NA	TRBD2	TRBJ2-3	CASSTGLGLASLF	TGTGCCAGCAGCACCGGATTGGGACTAGCCTCACTTTTT
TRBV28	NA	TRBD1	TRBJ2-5	CASSSLGQGRGTQYF	TGTGCCAGCAGTTCCCTGGGACAGGGCCGGGGGACCCAGTACTTC
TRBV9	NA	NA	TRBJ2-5	CASSVGGGPRETQYF	TGTGCCAGCAGCGTAGGGGGGGGGCCCCGAGAGACCCAGTACTTC
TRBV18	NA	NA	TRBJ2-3	CASSEQGTGTQYF	TGTGCCAGCTCGGAACAGGGTACGGGTACGCAGTATTTT
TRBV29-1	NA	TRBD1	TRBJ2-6	CSVRQGASGANVLTF	TGCAGCGTTAGGCAGGGGGCTTCTGGGGCCAACGTCCTGACTTTC
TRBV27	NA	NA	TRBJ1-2	CASSLLAGSPSAGYTF	TGTGCCAGCAGTTTACTGGCAGGATCCCCCTCGGCTGGCTACACCTTC
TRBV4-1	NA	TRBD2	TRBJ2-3	CASSQYGGGPSTDTQYF	TGCGCCAGCAGCCAGTACGGGGGGGGACCTAGCACAGATACGCAGTATTTT
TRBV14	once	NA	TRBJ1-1	CASSLWRNTEAFF	TGTGCCAGCAGCCTTTGGAGGAACACTGAAGCTTTCTTT
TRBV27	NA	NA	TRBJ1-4	CASTAEIEKLFF	TGTGCCAGCACCGCGGAGATCGAAAAACTGTTTTTT
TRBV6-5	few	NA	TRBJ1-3	CASSYSGVNGNTIYF	TGTGCCAGCAGTTACTCAGGGGTTAATGGAAACACCATATATTTT
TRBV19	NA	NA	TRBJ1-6	CASSILGVSSPLHF	TGTGCCAGTAGTATATTGGGAGTGAGTTCACCCCTCCACTTT
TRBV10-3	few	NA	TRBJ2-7	CAITGEASYEQYF	TGTGCCATCACCGGGGAGGCGTCCTACGAGCAGTACTTC
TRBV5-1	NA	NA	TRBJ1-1	CASSSQGQGNTEAFF	TGCGCCAGCAGCTCGCAGGGGCAAGGGAACACTGAAGCTTTCTTT
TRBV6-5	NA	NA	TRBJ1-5	CASKQYSNQPQHF	TGTGCCAGCAAACAGTATAGCAATCAGCCCCAGCATTTT
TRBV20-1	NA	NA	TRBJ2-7	CSGQRSYEQYF	TGCAGTGGTCAGCGCTCCTACGAGCAGTACTTC
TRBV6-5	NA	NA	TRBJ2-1	CASSNGGEYNEQFF	TGTGCCAGCAGTAATGGGGGCGAATACAATGAGCAGTTCTTC
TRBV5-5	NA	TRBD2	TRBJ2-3	CASSLPIAGGTDTQYF	TGTGCCAGCAGTCTCCCCATAGCGGGGGGCACAGATACGCAGTATTTT
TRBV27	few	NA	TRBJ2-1	CAIHGPNEQFF	TGTGCCATCCATGGCCCCAATGAGCAGTTCTTC
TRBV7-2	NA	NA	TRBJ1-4	CASSLKGPTNEKLFF	TGTGCCAGCAGCCTTAAGGGGCCTACTAATGAAAAACTGTTTTTT
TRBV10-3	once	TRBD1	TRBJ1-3	CAISGTTGEVGNTIYF	TGTGCCATCAGTGGGACCACAGGGGAAGTTGGAAACACCATATATTTT
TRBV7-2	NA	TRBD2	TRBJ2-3	CASSKRTSGRNTDTQYF	TGTGCCAGCAGCAAACGGACTAGCGGGCGGAATACAGATACGCAGTATTTT
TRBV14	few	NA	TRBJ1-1	CASSQDLGLLGDTEAFF	TGTGCCAGCAGCCAAGATTTGGGACTGCTTGGGGACACTGAAGCTTTCTTT
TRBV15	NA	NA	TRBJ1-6	CATSRERDLHSPLHF	TGTGCCACCAGCAGAGAGCGGGACCTCCATTCACCCCTCCACTTT
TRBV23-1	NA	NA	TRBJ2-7	CASSPLPHEQYF	TGCGCCAGCAGTCCCCTCCCCCACGAGCAGTACTTC
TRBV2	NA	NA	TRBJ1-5	CASSEGSGNSYRSNQPQHF	TGTGCCAGCAGTGAAGGGTCAGGAAACTCTTATAGGAGCAATCAGCCCCAGCATTTT
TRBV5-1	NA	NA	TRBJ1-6	CASTWRPNSPLHF	TGCGCCAGCACCTGGCGGCCCAATTCACCCCTCCACTTT
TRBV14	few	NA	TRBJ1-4	CAKRGVNEKLFF	TGTGCGAAGCGGGGAGTTAATGAAAAACTGTTTTTT
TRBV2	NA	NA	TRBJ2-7	CASSSLYSSYEQYF	TGTGCCAGCAGTTCGCTTTATAGCTCCTACGAGCAGTACTTC
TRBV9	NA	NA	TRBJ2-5	CASSVSGVGETQYF	TGTGCCAGCAGCGTATCAGGGGTCGGAGAGACCCAGTACTTC
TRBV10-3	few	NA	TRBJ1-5	CAISRERRDQPQHF	TGTGCCATCTCCCGAGAGAGGCGGGATCAGCCCCAGCATTTT
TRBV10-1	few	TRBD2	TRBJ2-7	CAKILAVYEQYF	TGCGCCAAAATACTAGCGGTCTACGAGCAGTACTTC
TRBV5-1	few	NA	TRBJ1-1	CASSQQGMNTEAFF	TGCGCCAGCAGCCAACAGGGTATGAACACTGAAGCTTTCTTT
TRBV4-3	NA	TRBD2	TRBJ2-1	CASSQSGGYNEQFF	TGCGCCAGCAGCCAAAGCGGGGGCTACAATGAGCAGTTCTTC
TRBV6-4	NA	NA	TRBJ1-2	CASSETGTNGYTF	TGTGCCAGCAGTGAGACCGGGACAAATGGCTACACCTTC
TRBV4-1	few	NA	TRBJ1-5	CASSRPGLYSNQPQHF	TGCGCCAGCAGCCGCCCGGGTCTGTATAGCAATCAGCCCCAGCATTTT
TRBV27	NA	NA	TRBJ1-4	CASSFIPVEKLFF	TGTGCCAGCAGTTTTATCCCAGTAGAAAAACTGTTTTTT
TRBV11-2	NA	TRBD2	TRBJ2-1	CASSISGALSYNEQFF	TGTGCCAGCAGCATTAGCGGGGCTCTTTCCTACAATGAGCAGTTCTTC
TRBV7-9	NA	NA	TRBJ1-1	CASSTSPRGDTEAFF	TGTGCCAGCAGCACATCCCCCAGGGGCGACACTGAAGCTTTCTTT
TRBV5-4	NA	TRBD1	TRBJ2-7	CASSLSGGQKYEQYF	TGTGCCAGCAGCCTATCAGGGGGCCAGAAGTACGAGCAGTACTTC
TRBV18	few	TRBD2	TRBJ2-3	CASSPGLAGADTQYF	TGTGCCAGCTCACCGGGACTAGCGGGGGCAGATACGCAGTATTTT
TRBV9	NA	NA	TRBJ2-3	CASNRPSTDTQYF	TGTGCCAGCAACAGACCCAGCACAGATACGCAGTATTTT
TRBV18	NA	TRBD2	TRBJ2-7	CASSPLADSYEQYF	TGTGCCAGCTCACCCCTAGCGGACTCCTACGAGCAGTACTTC
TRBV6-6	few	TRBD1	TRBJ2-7	CASSSPDRDSYEQYF	TGTGCCAGCAGTTCCCCGGACAGGGACTCCTACGAGCAGTACTTC
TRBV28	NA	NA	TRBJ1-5	CASSLGLGSNQPQHF	TGTGCCAGCAGTCTTGGACTGGGTAGCAATCAGCCCCAGCATTTT
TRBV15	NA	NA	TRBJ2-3	CATSKGVRGADTQYF	TGTGCCACCAGCAAGGGGGTACGAGGCGCAGATACGCAGTATTTT
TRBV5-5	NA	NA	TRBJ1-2	CASSRGGGNYGYTF	TGTGCCAGCAGCCGCGGGGGGGGTAACTATGGCTACACCTTC
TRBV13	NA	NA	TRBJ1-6	CASSFAQGSINSPLHF	TGTGCCAGCAGCTTCGCACAGGGTTCGATTAATTCACCCCTCCACTTT
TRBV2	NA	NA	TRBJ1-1	CASMRDRGARNTEAFF	TGTGCCAGCATGAGAGACCGGGGGGCGCGGAACACTGAAGCTTTCTTT
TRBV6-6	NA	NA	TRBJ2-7	CASSRQSPGYEQYF	TGTGCCAGCAGTCGACAGTCCCCAGGCTACGAGCAGTACTTC
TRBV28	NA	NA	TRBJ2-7	CASSLSDRYGQYF	TGTGCCAGCAGTCTATCCGACAGATACGGGCAGTACTTC
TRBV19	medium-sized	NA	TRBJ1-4	CASSTPREGLNEKLFF	TGTGCCAGTAGTACCCCTCGCGAGGGTCTGAATGAAAAACTGTTTTTT
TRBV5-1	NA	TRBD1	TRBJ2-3	CASSVDPQGPGADTQYF	TGCGCCAGCAGCGTCGACCCACAGGGGCCCGGGGCAGATACGCAGTATTTT
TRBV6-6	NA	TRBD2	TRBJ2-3	CASSLPAGADTQYF	TGTGCCAGCAGCCTCCCAGCGGGGGCGGATACGCAGTATTTT